This entry describes one T cell receptor beta chain. Naive CD8 isolation took CD45RO-negative cells positively selected for CCR7 and excluded terminally differentiated effector memory CD45RA+ cells. The entry originates in a study of shared clonotypes between healthy human individuals. Generated by immunoSEQ multiplex PCR, the TCRdb table keeps only in-frame clones and is missing some. The sample lists 800,000 or so clones, 90% to 98% occurring once. Sequenced material: naive CD8+ T cells sorted from blood. This clonotype originated in a man aged 25-40 years in good health.

For the CDR3, the DNA is TGTGCCAGCAGCTTAATTCGTTTGGATAGAGAGACCCAGTACTTC. Translating gives CASSLIRLDRETQYF. The chain combines TRBV7-9 with TRBJ2-5; D not certain. The V gene lost 2 bases and the J gene lost 4 bases, with 14 bases spanning the gap. Germline CDR1 and CDR2: SEHNR and FQNEAQ (reference sequence). The CDR3 loop spans 15 amino acids.